These 14 T cell receptor beta chains were sequenced from one sample in a study of T-cell reconstitution after alpha-beta-depleted transplantation in children (dated by TCRdb to the mid-2010s). The library relied on PCR. Sequencing used an Illumina HiSeq 2500. TCR library preparation used molecular barcoding, with unique molecular identifiers applied to normalize quantification of the TCRbeta repertoire. TCRdb passed the public sequencing reads through fastp at Q25 and MiXCR, retaining productive beta sequences. Each CDR3 protein gets just one entry, which takes the most common genes and DNA from the rows behind it. Counted in this sample were some 550,000 distinct CDR3 sequences; roughly 23% of them appeared once. The ten largest account for approximately 14% of the sample. The intended sense of this specimen's treatment or condition label: allogeneic hematopoietic cell transplantation with graft depleted of TCRalphabeta T cells and CD19 B cells.

The specimen comprised PBMCs, mostly from graft donor cells, sampled 360 days after TCRalphabeta/CD19-depleted stem cell transplant. Receptors originate from a boy in the first two years of life who had a stem cell transplant for acute myeloid leukemia, so the T cells may come from the graft donor.

The chain joins TRBV25-1 to TRBJ2-7; TRBD1 aligns across 7 bases. The CDR3 has 12 residues. Germline CDR1 reads MGHDK; CDR2 reads SYGVNS. Losses at the gene ends were 8 bases for V and 0 bases for J; bases not matched to a gene: 1. The CDR3: CASRDSSYEQYV. For the CDR3, the DNA is TGTGCCAGCCGGGACAGCTCCTACGAGCAGTACGTC.

This clonotype has ten or more counts. The rearrangement links TRBV12-3 or TRBV12-4 to TRBJ1-2; 8 bases agree with TRBD1. V gave up 7 bases and J gave up 4 bases; unmatched junction bases: 11. The CDR3 contains 15 residues. This CDR3 reads CASTPWGTGPYGYTF. The CDR3 DNA sequence: TGTGCCAGCACACCCTGGGGGACAGGACCCTATGGCTACACCTTC.

Only a few counts were recorded for this clonotype. J is TRBJ2-7 and V is TRBV20-1, with 9 bases lining up with TRBD1. Trimming cost V 6 bases and J 3 bases; bases outside gene matches: 9. The V gene's germline CDR1 is DFQATT and CDR2 SNEGSKA (reference sequence). The CDR3 is made up of 14 amino acids. The CDR3 protein is CSATAPGQGYEQYF. Written as DNA, the CDR3 is TGCAGTGCAACGGCCCCGGGACAGGGCTACGAGCAGTACTTC.

This clonotype has at least ten counts. V is TRBV24-1 and J is TRBJ2-1; the match to TRBD2 covers 8 bases. Germline V gives CDR1 KGHDR, CDR2 SFDVKD. The CDR3 covers 15 residues. The V segment lost 4 bases and the J segment 3 bases; nucleotides outside the gene matches: 4. The chain's CDR3 is CATSDLGLGYNEQFF. The CDR3 bases are TGTGCCACCAGTGACCTGGGACTAGGCTACAATGAGCAGTTCTTC.

This clonotype showed up just a few times. CDR3 amino acids: CAIRGDLPNEQFF. CDR3 bases: TGTGCCATCAGAGGGGACTTACCGAATGAGCAGTTCTTC. V is TRBV10-3 and J is TRBJ2-1, with TRBD2 as a possible D gene (6 bases). The CDR3 extends over 13 amino acids. Germline lookup yields CDR1 ENHRY and CDR2 SYGVKD. The V gene lost 6 bases and the J gene lost 7 bases, with 13 bases spanning the gap.

The chain has TRBV5-1 and TRBJ2-2, with D maybe TRBD2 (6 bases). V was cut by 1 base and J by 4 bases, with 11 bases left in between. The CDR3 covers 15 residues. The V gene's germline CDR1 is SGHRS and CDR2 YFSETQ. CDR3 DNA sequence: TGCGCCAGCAGCTTGAGGACTACGGGCACCGGGGAGCTGTTTTTT. Residues: CASSLRTTGTGELFF.

This clonotype was recorded at least ten times. This chain uses TRBV25-1 with TRBJ2-7; D is unclear. V lost 6 bases to trimming and J lost 2 bases, with 14 bases between them. CDR3 size: 14 residues. Looked up from germline, CDR1 is MGHDK and CDR2 is SYGVNS. The CDR3 protein is CASRLKRPPYEQYF. The CDR3, as DNA: TGTGCCAGCAGATTGAAACGCCCACCCTACGAGCAGTACTTC.

This clonotype was detected a few times. This chain joins TRBV29-1 and TRBJ1-2; perhaps TRBD1 as D (6 bases). CDR1 SQVTM and CDR2 ANQGSEA come from the germline V gene. Trimming shortened V by 4 bases and J by 13 bases, and 22 bases separated the two germline ends. The CDR3 length is 13 residues. The CDR3 nucleotides read TGCAGCGTTGGAAAACAGGGCCATCCCGGTAGCACCTTC. Encoded protein: CSVGKQGHPGSTF.

This clonotype was counted between two and nine times. This chain connects TRBV6-5 to TRBJ2-5; no clear D. The CDR3 spans 16 residues. Germline CDR1 is MNHEY and CDR2 is SVGAGI. Between the trimmed V and J ends, which lost 0 bases and 2 bases, there was a span of 13 bases. In DNA form, the CDR3 reads TGTGCCAGCAGTTACTCCTTCGAACTGGTACAAGAGACCCAGTACTTC. Its translation is CASSYSFELVQETQYF.

This clonotype showed up many times. The chain links TRBV28 to TRBJ1-4; a weak D match, TRBD1 (6 bases). The CDR3 has 15 amino acids. Germline V gene data show CDR1 as MDHEN and CDR2 as SYDVKM. V was pared by 2 bases and J by 8 bases, with 15 bases between. CDR3 nucleotides: TGTGCCAGCAGTTTAGGGGGCAGGGGAAACGAAAAACTGTTTTTT. Translated: CASSLGGRGNEKLFF.

This clonotype was counted only a few times. This chain uses TRBV10-2 with TRBJ2-2; perhaps TRBD2 as D (6 bases). The germline gives CDR1 WSHSY, CDR2 SAAADI. The CDR3 totals 15 residues. V was trimmed by 6 bases and J by 2 bases, leaving 13 bases between them. The CDR3 sequence: CASSTQGGNTGELFF. In DNA form, the CDR3 reads TGCGCCAGCAGCACGCAGGGAGGCAACACCGGGGAGCTGTTTTTT.

This clonotype was picked up many times. This chain connects TRBV5-6 to TRBJ2-7; D perhaps matches TRBD2 (5 bases). CDR3 size: 14 residues. V lost 1 base, J lost 2 bases, and 10 bases lay in between. Per the germline V gene, CDR1 is SGHDT and CDR2 is YYEEEE. The CDR3 region is CASSLWRQTYEQYF. The CDR3, as DNA: TGTGCCAGCAGCTTGTGGAGGCAGACCTACGAGCAGTACTTC. Using reference TRBV5-6 and TRBJ2-7 for the parts outside the CDR3, the full variable domain is DAGVTQSPTHLIKTRGQQVTLRCSPKSGHDTVSWYQQALGQGPQFIFQYYEEEERQRGNFPDRFSGHQFPNYSSELNVNALLLGDSALYLCASSLWRQTYEQYFGPGTRLTVT.

Judged by abundance, this clonotype is hyperexpanded. This CDR3 is CASSLVQSTGELFF. CDR3 DNA: TGTGCCAGCAGCTTAGTACAGTCAACCGGGGAGCTGTTTTTT. This chain connects TRBV7-9 to TRBJ2-2; D is unresolved. Germline V gene sequence: CDR1 SEHNR, CDR2 FQNEAQ (reference sequence). This CDR3 is 14 amino acids long. V dropped 1 base and J dropped 5 bases, with 8 bases sitting between them.

The chain joins TRBV7-8 to TRBJ2-3, with D tentatively TRBD1 or TRBD2 (5 bases each). This CDR3 has 14 amino acids. V was trimmed by 1 base and J by 3 bases, leaving 8 bases between them. Germline-derived CDR1 and CDR2 are SGHVS and FQNEAQ. The CDR3 loop is CASSLVGETDTQYF. The CDR3 nucleotides read TGTGCCAGCAGCTTAGTAGGGGAGACAGATACGCAGTATTTT.